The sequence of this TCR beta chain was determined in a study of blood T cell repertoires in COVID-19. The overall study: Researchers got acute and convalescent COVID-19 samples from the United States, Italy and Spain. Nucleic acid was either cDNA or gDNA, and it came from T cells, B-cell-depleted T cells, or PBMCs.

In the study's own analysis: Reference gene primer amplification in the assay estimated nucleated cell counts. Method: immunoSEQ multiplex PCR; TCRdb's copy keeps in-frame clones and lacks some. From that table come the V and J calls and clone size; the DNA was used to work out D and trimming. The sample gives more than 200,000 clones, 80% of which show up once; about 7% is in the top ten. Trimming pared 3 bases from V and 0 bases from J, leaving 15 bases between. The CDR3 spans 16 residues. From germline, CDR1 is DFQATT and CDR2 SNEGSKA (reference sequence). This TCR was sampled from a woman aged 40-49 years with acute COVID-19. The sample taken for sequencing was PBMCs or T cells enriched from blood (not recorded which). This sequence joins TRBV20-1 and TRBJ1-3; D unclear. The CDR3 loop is CSASSSLGDSGNTIYF. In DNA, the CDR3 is TGCAGTGCTAGTAGTTCCTTGGGCGACTCTGGAAACACCATATATTTT.